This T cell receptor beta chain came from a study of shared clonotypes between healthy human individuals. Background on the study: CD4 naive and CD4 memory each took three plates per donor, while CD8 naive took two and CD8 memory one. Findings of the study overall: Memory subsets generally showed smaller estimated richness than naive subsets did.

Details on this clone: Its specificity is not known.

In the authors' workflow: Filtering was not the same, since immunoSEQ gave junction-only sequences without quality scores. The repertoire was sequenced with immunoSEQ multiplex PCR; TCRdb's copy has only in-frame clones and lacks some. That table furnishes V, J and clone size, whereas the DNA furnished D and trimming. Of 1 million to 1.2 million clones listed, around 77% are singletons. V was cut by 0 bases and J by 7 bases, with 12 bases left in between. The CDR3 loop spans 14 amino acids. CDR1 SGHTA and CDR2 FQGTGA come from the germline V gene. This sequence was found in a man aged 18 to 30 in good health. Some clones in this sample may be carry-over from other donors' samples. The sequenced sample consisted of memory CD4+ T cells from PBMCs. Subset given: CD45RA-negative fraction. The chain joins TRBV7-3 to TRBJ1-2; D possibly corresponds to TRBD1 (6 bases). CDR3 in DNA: TGTGCCAGCAGCTTAACCGCAACAGGGTTTGGCTACACCTTC. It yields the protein CASSLTATGFGYTF. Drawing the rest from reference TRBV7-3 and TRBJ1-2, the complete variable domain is GAGVSQTPSNKVTEKGKYVELRCDPISGHTALYWYRQSLGQGPEFLIYFQGTGAADDSGLPNDRFFAVRPEGSVSTLKIQRTERGDSAVYLCASSLTATGFGYTFGSGTRLTVV.